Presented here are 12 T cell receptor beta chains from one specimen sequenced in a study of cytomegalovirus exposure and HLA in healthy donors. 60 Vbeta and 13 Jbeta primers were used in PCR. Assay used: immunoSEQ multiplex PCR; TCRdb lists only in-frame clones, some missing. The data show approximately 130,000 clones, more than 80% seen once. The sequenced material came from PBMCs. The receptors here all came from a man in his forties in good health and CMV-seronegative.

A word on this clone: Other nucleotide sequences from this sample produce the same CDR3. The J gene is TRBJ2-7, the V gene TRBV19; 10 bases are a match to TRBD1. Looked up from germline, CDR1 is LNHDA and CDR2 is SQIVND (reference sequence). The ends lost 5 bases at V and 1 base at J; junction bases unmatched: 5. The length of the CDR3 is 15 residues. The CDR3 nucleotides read TGTGCCAGTAGTGACCGGGACAGGGGTTCCTACGAGCAGTACTTC. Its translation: CASSDRDRGSYEQYF.

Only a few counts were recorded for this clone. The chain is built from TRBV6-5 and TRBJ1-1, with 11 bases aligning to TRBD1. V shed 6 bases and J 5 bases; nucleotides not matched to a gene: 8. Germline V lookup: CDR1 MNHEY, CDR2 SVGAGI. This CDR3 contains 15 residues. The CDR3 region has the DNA TGTGCCAGCAGACTCGGGACAGGGGGTCGAACTGAAGCTTTCTTT. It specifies CASRLGTGGRTEAFF.

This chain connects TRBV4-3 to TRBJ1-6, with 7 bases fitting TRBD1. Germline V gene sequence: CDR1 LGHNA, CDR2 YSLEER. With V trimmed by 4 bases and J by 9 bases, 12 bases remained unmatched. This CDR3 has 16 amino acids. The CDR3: CASSRATGEGSSPLHF. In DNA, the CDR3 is TGCGCCAGCAGCCGAGCAACAGGGGAAGGTAGTTCACCCCTCCACTTT.

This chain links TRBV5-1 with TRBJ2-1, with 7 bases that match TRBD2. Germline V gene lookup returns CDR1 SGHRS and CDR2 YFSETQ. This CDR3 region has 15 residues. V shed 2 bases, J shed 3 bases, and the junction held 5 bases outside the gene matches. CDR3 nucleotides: TGCGCCAGCAGCTTCTTGCGGGGGAACTACAATGAGCAGTTCTTC. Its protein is CASSFLRGNYNEQFF.

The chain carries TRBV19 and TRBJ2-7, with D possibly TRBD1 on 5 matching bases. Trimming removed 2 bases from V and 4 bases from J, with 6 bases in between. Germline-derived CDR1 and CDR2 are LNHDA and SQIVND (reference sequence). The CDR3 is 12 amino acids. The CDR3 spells CASSIQGYEQYF. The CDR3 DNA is TGTGCCAGTAGTATACAGGGATACGAGCAGTACTTC.

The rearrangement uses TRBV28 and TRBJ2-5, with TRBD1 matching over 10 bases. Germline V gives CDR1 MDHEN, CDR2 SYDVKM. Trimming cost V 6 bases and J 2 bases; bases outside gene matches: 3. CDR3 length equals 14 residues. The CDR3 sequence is CASSSGQGQETQYF. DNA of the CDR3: TGTGCCAGCAGCTCGGGACAGGGGCAAGAGACCCAGTACTTC.

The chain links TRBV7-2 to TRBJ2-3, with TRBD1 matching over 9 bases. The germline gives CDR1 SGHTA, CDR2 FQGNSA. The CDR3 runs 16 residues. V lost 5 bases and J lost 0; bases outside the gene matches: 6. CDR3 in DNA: TGTGCCAGCAGCCCCAGGGGACAGGGTAGCACAGATACGCAGTATTTT. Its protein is CASSPRGQGSTDTQYF. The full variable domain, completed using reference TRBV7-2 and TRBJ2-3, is GAGVSQSPSNKVTEKGKDVELRCDPISGHTALYWYRQSLGQGLEFLIYFQGNSAPDKSGLPSDRFSAERTGGSVSTLTIQRTQQEDSAVYLCASSPRGQGSTDTQYFGPGTRLTVL.

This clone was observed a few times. The CDR3 here is CASSQDFEGRDTEAFF. CDR3 DNA sequence: TGCGCCAGCAGCCAAGATTTTGAGGGTAGGGACACTGAAGCTTTCTTT. This chain connects TRBV4-3 to TRBJ1-1; no definite D call. The CDR3 extends over 16 amino acids. Germline CDR1 reads LGHNA; CDR2 reads YSLEER. V was pared by 0 bases and J by 3 bases, with 14 bases between.

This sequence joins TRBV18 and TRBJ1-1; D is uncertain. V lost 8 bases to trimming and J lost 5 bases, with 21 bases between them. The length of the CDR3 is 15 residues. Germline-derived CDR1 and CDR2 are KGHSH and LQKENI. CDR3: CASAEASSSGTEAFF. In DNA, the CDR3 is TGTGCCAGCGCAGAGGCTTCCTCCTCTGGAACTGAAGCTTTCTTT.

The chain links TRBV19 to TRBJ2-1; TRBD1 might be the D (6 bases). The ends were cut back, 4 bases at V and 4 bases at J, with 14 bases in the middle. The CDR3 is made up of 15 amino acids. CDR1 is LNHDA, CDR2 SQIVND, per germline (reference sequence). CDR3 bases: TGTGCCAGTAGTACACCAGGGGCTACATACAATGAGCAGTTCTTC. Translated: CASSTPGATYNEQFF.

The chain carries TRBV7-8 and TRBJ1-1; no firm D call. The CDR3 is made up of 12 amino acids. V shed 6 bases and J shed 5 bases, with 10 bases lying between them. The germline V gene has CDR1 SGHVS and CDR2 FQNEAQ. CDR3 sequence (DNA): TGTGCCAGCAGTACTACACGGACTGAAGCTTTCTTT. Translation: CASSTTRTEAFF.

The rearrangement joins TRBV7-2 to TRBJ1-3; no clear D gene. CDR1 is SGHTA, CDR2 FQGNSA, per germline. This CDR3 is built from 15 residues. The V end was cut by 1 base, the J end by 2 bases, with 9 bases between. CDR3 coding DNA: TGTGCCAGCAGCTTAGGGAGGATCGCTGGAAACACCATATATTTT. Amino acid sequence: CASSLGRIAGNTIYF.